The clone carrying this T cell receptor (beta chain) appeared many times. The antigen is unknown. This CDR3 comprises 11 residues. With 3 bases removed from V and 0 bases from J, the gap between germline ends came to 2 bases. Germline loops: CDR1 SQVTM, CDR2 ANQGSEA. The data originate from a study of tumor-infiltrating lymphocytes in primary liver carcinoma. The template, around 520 ng total RNA, yielded TCR beta cDNA made with a constant-region primer. Construction of TCR beta libraries relied on three successive nested multiplex PCR rounds employing slightly modified ARM-PCR. Both of the initial two PCR rounds ran for around 9 cycles and employed TRBV1-TRBV30 forward primers alongside a C-beta reverse primer. From the multiplex PCR reads, TCRdb called clonotypes with MiXCR, one entry per CDR3 protein. Among approximately 100,000 distinct CDR3 sequences listed, about 63% were seen once. Study-wide results and limits: Found in all five tumor regions were only about 7-25% of top clones.

The tissue used was unsorted bulk material of 20-30 mg. RNA and DNA were co-extracted from it with the AllPrep DNA/RNA mini kit. The clonotype originates from a woman aged 60-75 years with primary liver carcinoma and hepatitis B virus infection. The sample was liver tumor tissue from sampling region 2. Subset specified: tumor region T2, inferior pole. This chain connects TRBV29-1 to TRBJ1-2; no reliable D call. CDR3 coding DNA: TGCAGCGTTGACCCTAACTATGGCTACACCTTC. Amino acids: CSVDPNYGYTF.